These T cell receptor beta chains were read from a single sample in a study of blood T cell repertoires in COVID-19. TCRdb keeps only in-frame clones here, not all; method: immunoSEQ multiplex PCR. The sample consists of fewer than 250,000 clones, 90% of them appearing once. Sequencing was done on a sample of PBMCs or T cells enriched from blood (not recorded which). Receptors originate from a man between 45 and 60 years old who had been exposed to COVID-19. The CDR3 runs from the conserved cysteine through the conserved F or W. D genes are given only for firm matches. Expanded clones get a size class; other rows say once, few or many, or leave the size out.

J,size,V,D,DNA,CDR3
TRBJ2-2,NA,TRBV14,TRBD2,TGTGCCAGCAGAAGCGGGGAGAACACCGGGGAGCTGTTTTTT,CASRSGENTGELFF
TRBJ2-1,NA,TRBV5-1,TRBD2,TGCGCCAGCAGTCGGGAGCGGGAGACCTACAATGAGCAGTTCTTC,CASSRERETYNEQFF
TRBJ2-1,NA,TRBV6-4,TRBD2,TGTGCCAGCAGTGACTCCTACCCAGCGGGGGGGTACAATGAGCAGTTCTTC,CASSDSYPAGGYNEQFF
TRBJ1-2,NA,TRBV4-1,NA,TGCGCCAGCAGCCTAGGGGTAGGGGTCGACTATGGCTACACCTTC,CASSLGVGVDYGYTF
TRBJ1-2,NA,TRBV4-1,NA,TGCGCCAGCAGCCGGGGCTATGGGGCGTCTAACTATGGCTACACCTTC,CASSRGYGASNYGYTF
TRBJ2-2,NA,TRBV15,NA,TGTGCCACCAGCAGAACAGGGTTAGTCGGGGAGCTGTTTTTT,CATSRTGLVGELFF
TRBJ2-2,once,TRBV9,NA,TGTGCCAGCAGCGTCCCCAGAAGGGGGGAGACAGGGAGTGGCGGGGAGCTGTTTTTT,CASSVPRRGETGSGGELFF
TRBJ1-1,NA,TRBV30,NA,TGTGCCTTAAAGGCGGGAGCGACTCTGAACACTGAAGCTTTCTTT,CALKAGATLNTEAFF
TRBJ1-1,once,TRBV5-1,TRBD1,TGCGCCAGCAGCTTGTTGGGACAGTCTTCCACTGAAGCTTTCTTT,CASSLLGQSSTEAFF
TRBJ1-5,NA,TRBV28,NA,TGTGCCAGCAGTATATCCGCCGGTCAGCCCCAGCATTTT,CASSISAGQPQHF
TRBJ1-1,NA,TRBV2,NA,TGTGCCAGCAGTGATGACAGCAAAACTGAAGCTTTCTTT,CASSDDSKTEAFF
TRBJ1-1,NA,TRBV5-8,TRBD1,TGTGCCAGCAGCTCTTCGGACAGGGTCCCTACAGTCCCAGGCACTGAAGCTTTCTTT,CASSSSDRVPTVPGTEAFF
TRBJ2-5,NA,TRBV5-1,TRBD2,TGCGCCAGCAGCTTGGGTCTAGCGGGGGGTCAAGAGACCCAGTACTTC,CASSLGLAGGQETQYF
TRBJ1-4,NA,TRBV18,NA,TGTGCCAGCTCACCAGGGAGGAGTGAAAAACTGTTTTTT,CASSPGRSEKLFF
TRBJ1-6,NA,TRBV11-2,TRBD1,TGTGCCAGCAGCTCGATCAGGGGGAGAAATTCACCCCTCCACTTT,CASSSIRGRNSPLHF
TRBJ2-1,NA,TRBV6-1,NA,TGTGCCAGCAGTGAATTGGTGGCTAGCCGTAGTAATGAGCAGTTCTTC,CASSELVASRSNEQFF
TRBJ2-1,NA,TRBV24-1,NA,TGTGCCACCAGTGAGAGCAATGAGCAGTTCTTC,CATSESNEQFF
TRBJ2-2,NA,TRBV12-5,TRBD1,TGTGCTAGTGGTCCGGGACAGGGGGACACCGGGGAGCTGTTTTTT,CASGPGQGDTGELFF
TRBJ1-3,NA,TRBV13,NA,TGTGCCAGCAGTCCAAGGGGGTACTTTGGAAACACCATATATTTT,CASSPRGYFGNTIYF
TRBJ2-5,NA,TRBV5-1,TRBD1,TGCGCCAGCAGCTTGAACAGGGGGGACGAGACCCAGTACTTC,CASSLNRGDETQYF
TRBJ2-2,NA,TRBV30,TRBD2,TGTGCCTGCGGACTAGCGGCTGCCGGGGAGCTGTTTTTT,CACGLAAAGELFF
TRBJ2-3,NA,TRBV7-9,TRBD2,TGTGCCAGCAGCGGTAGGACTAGCGGGGTCACAGATACGCAGTATTTT,CASSGRTSGVTDTQYF